This is a list of T cell receptor beta chains from one sample in a study of lymphopenia after photon versus proton radiotherapy. Profiled with immunoSEQ multiplex PCR; TCRdb holds only in-frame clones, not every one. Among about 15,000 clones listed, 85% to 90% were seen once. Specimen: peripheral blood, collected from a patient treated with proton-based radiotherapy. The receptors were sampled from a man between 65 and 79 years old with pancreatic cancer. Both conserved end residues are part of each CDR3. Each record gives: clone size, D gene, J gene, V gene, CDR3 protein, CDR3 DNA. D genes are given only for firm matches. Not all rows give a size; the values are once, few, many and, for expanded clones, a class.

>NA|TRBD1|TRBJ1-6|TRBV19
CASSARQGLTNNSPLHF
TGTGCCAGTAGTGCCAGACAGGGATTAACAAATAATTCACCCCTCCACTTT
>NA|NA|TRBJ1-5|TRBV19
CASNTDSNQPQHF
TGTGCCAGTAACACAGATAGCAATCAGCCCCAGCATTTT
>once|NA|TRBJ1-6|TRBV14
CASSQRPGPTHNSPLHF
TGTGCCAGCAGCCAACGCCCCGGACCCACTCATAATTCACCCCTCCACTTT
>NA|TRBD2|TRBJ2-2|TRBV7-3
CASSGSGRWTGELFF
TGTGCCAGCAGCGGGTCCGGGAGGTGGACCGGGGAGCTGTTTTTT
>NA|NA|TRBJ1-1|TRBV6-5
CASSRDTEAFF
TGTGCCAGCAGTCGGGACACTGAAGCTTTCTTT
>NA|TRBD2|TRBJ2-2|TRBV11-2
CASSLVLAGVSGELFF
TGTGCCAGCAGCTTAGTGCTAGCGGGAGTCTCCGGGGAGCTGTTTTTT
>NA|NA|TRBJ1-3|TRBV4-1
CASSQERGNTIYF
TGCGCCAGCAGCCAAGAGAGAGGAAACACCATATATTTT
>NA|TRBD2|TRBJ2-3|TRBV6-6
CASSYSPSGPTDTQYF
TGTGCCAGCAGTTATTCTCCTAGCGGACCCACAGATACGCAGTATTTT
>NA|NA|TRBJ2-7|TRBV11-2
CASSLDRGVWNEQYF
TGTGCCAGCAGCTTAGATCGCGGGGTATGGAACGAGCAGTACTTC
>NA|TRBD1|TRBJ1-2|TRBV11-2
CASSGSGTGNYGYTF
TGTGCCAGCAGCGGATCCGGGACAGGGAACTATGGCTACACCTTC
>NA|TRBD1|TRBJ1-4|TRBV19
CASTSTGGIANEKLFF
TGTGCCAGTACCTCGACAGGGGGGATAGCTAATGAAAAACTGTTTTTT
>NA|TRBD1|TRBJ1-2|TRBV7-8
CASSPRRDRLNYGYTF
TGTGCCAGCAGCCCCAGACGGGACAGGCTCAACTATGGCTACACCTTC
>NA|TRBD1|TRBJ2-3|TRBV5-4
CASSPTGAFSDTQYF
TGTGCCAGCAGCCCGACAGGGGCGTTTTCAGATACGCAGTATTTT
>NA|NA|TRBJ1-4|TRBV19
CASQDSDQEKLFF
TGTGCCAGTCAAGACAGTGACCAGGAAAAACTGTTTTTT
>NA|TRBD1|TRBJ1-4|TRBV5-5
CASSSTGGRGEKLFF
TGTGCCAGCAGCTCAACAGGGGGCCGAGGTGAAAAACTGTTTTTT
>NA|NA|TRBJ1-2|TRBV9
CASSVGGRTYYGYTF
TGTGCCAGCAGCGTAGGCGGCAGAACCTACTATGGCTACACCTTC
>NA|TRBD2|TRBJ2-3|TRBV19
CASSISSGRGTDTQYF
TGTGCCAGTAGTATATCGAGCGGGAGGGGCACAGATACGCAGTATTTT
>NA|TRBD1|TRBJ2-7|TRBV5-5
CASSYPTGGKGEQYF
TGTGCCAGCAGCTACCCGACAGGGGGTAAGGGCGAGCAGTACTTC
>NA|NA|TRBJ1-1|TRBV7-9
CASSLGLGIEAFF
TGTGCCAGCAGCTTAGGGTTAGGAATTGAAGCTTTCTTT
>NA|TRBD2|TRBJ2-3|TRBV7-3
CASSSQGLAGTDTQYF
TGTGCCAGCAGCTCCCAGGGACTAGCGGGCACAGATACGCAGTATTTT
>NA|NA|TRBJ2-6|TRBV10-2
CASSGTTAGANVLTF
TGCGCCAGCAGTGGAACGACAGCTGGGGCCAACGTCCTGACTTTC
>NA|NA|TRBJ2-1|TRBV6-5
CASRSGGNSYNEQFF
TGTGCCAGCAGATCTGGCGGCAACTCCTACAATGAGCAGTTCTTC
>NA|NA|TRBJ1-1|TRBV6-5
CASSYSRTEAFF
TGTGCCAGCAGTTACTCCCGCACTGAAGCTTTCTTT
>once|TRBD1|TRBJ1-6|TRBV19
CASSPPGQFNSPLHF
TGTGCCAGTAGTCCCCCGGGACAGTTTAATTCACCCCTCCACTTT
>NA|NA|TRBJ1-1|TRBV6-1
CASSNRAMNTEAFF
TGTGCCAGCAGTAACAGGGCGATGAACACTGAAGCTTTCTTT
>NA|NA|TRBJ2-3|TRBV7-3
CASSLTGGTGPTDTQYF
TGTGCCAGCAGCTTAACGGGAGGGACAGGCCCCACAGATACGCAGTATTTT
>NA|NA|TRBJ1-1|TRBV29-1
CSVAYNTEGGAFF
TGCAGCGTCGCCTATAACACTGAAGGAGGAGCTTTCTTT
>NA|NA|TRBJ2-1|TRBV30
CAWSGQGGSYNEQFF
TGTGCCTGGAGTGGGCAGGGAGGCTCCTACAATGAGCAGTTCTTC
>NA|NA|TRBJ1-1|TRBV10-2
CASSSLDGGNTEAFF
TGCGCCAGCAGTTCTTTAGATGGTGGAAACACTGAAGCTTTCTTT
>NA|TRBD1|TRBJ1-3|TRBV7-9
CASSSATGADGTIYF
TGTGCCAGCAGCTCCGCGACAGGGGCAGACGGCACCATATATTTT
>NA|NA|TRBJ2-7|TRBV18
CASSRQSSRSYEQYF
TGTGCCAGCTCACGACAGTCCTCTCGGTCCTACGAGCAGTACTTC
>NA|NA|TRBJ2-2|TRBV2
CASIRDGANTGELFF
TGTGCCAGCATAAGGGACGGCGCGAACACCGGGGAGCTGTTTTTT
>NA|NA|TRBJ1-5|TRBV7-9
CASSLDGVQPQHF
TGTGCCAGCAGCTTAGACGGGGTCCAGCCCCAGCATTTT
>once|NA|TRBJ2-7|TRBV13
CASSLRVMSFVQYF
TGTGCCAGCAGCTTAAGGGTTATGAGTTTCGTGCAGTACTTC
>NA|NA|TRBJ1-5|TRBV27
CASSTTWNQPQHF
TGTGCCAGCAGTACGACATGGAATCAGCCCCAGCATTTT
>NA|NA|TRBJ2-1|TRBV27
CASSFGGWAEQFF
TGTGCCAGCAGTTTTGGGGGCTGGGCTGAGCAGTTCTTC
>NA|NA|TRBJ1-1|TRBV4-2
CASSQDRAVEAFF
TGTGCCAGCAGCCAAGATAGGGCGGTTGAAGCTTTCTTT
>NA|NA|TRBJ1-1|TRBV11-3
CASSFSGVVGTEAFF
TGTGCCAGCAGCTTTTCAGGGGTTGTAGGCACTGAAGCTTTCTTT
>NA|TRBD2|TRBJ2-3|TRBV30
CAWSVQVAGPTDTQYF
TGTGCCTGGAGTGTACAGGTAGCGGGGCCCACAGATACGCAGTATTTT
>NA|TRBD1|TRBJ1-2|TRBV5-1
CASSSGQGYGYTF
TGCGCCAGCAGCTCGGGACAGGGCTATGGCTACACCTTC
>NA|TRBD2|TRBJ2-1|TRBV5-1
CASSFLAGPGNEQFF
TGCGCCAGCAGCTTTTTAGCGGGACCAGGAAATGAGCAGTTCTTC
>NA|TRBD1|TRBJ1-2|TRBV19
CASSIDRGTGAGYTF
TGTGCCAGTAGTATAGATCGGGGGACAGGGGCTGGCTACACCTTC
>NA|NA|TRBJ2-2|TRBV30
CACSGALITGELFF
TGTGCCTGTTCCGGGGCCCTGATCACCGGGGAGCTGTTTTTT
>NA|TRBD2|TRBJ2-1|TRBV7-7
CASSPSGNNNEQFF
TGTGCCAGCAGTCCTAGCGGGAATAACAATGAGCAGTTCTTC
>NA|NA|TRBJ1-1|TRBV6-5
CASSHDGSEAFF
TGTGCCAGCAGTCACGACGGGAGCGAAGCTTTCTTT
>few|NA|TRBJ1-2|TRBV27
CASSPSSSNGYTF
TGTGCCAGCAGTCCCAGTTCTTCCAATGGCTACACCTTC